This is a list of T cell receptor beta chains from one sample in a study of blood T cell repertoires in COVID-19. TCRdb keeps only in-frame clones here, not all; method: immunoSEQ multiplex PCR. Among about 83,000 clones listed, roughly 86% were seen once. The material sequenced was peripheral blood. These receptors all stem from a woman of 80 years or more in a cohort sampled during active or convalescent COVID-19. Both conserved end residues are part of each CDR3. A D gene is named only where the DNA matches it firmly. Size is stated for part of the rows, as once, few or many counts, or as a class when the clone is expanded.

NA TRBJ1-5 TRBV12-3/TRBV12-4 NA CASSSAGNQPQHF TGTGCCAGCAGTTCAGCCGGCAATCAGCCCCAGCATTTT
NA TRBJ1-1 TRBV27 NA CASSLLTTMNTEAFF TGTGCCAGCAGTTTGTTGACAACAATGAACACTGAAGCTTTCTTT
NA TRBJ1-2 TRBV2 NA CASSAMDNPLGGYTF TGTGCCAGCAGTGCCATGGACAATCCCTTAGGAGGCTACACCTTC
TRBD1 TRBJ1-2 TRBV19 NA CASSIQGARGYTF TGTGCCAGTAGTATTCAGGGGGCGCGTGGCTACACCTTC
NA TRBJ1-1 TRBV14 NA CASSHTTGLNTEAFF TGTGCCAGCAGCCACACGACAGGCTTGAACACTGAAGCTTTCTTT
NA TRBJ1-2 TRBV30 NA CAWSVGGPGGYTF TGTGCCTGGAGTGTAGGAGGCCCGGGCGGCTACACCTTC
NA TRBJ2-3 TRBV9 NA CASSVGGGDTQYF TGTGCCAGCAGCGTAGGTGGCGGGGATACGCAGTATTTT
NA TRBJ1-2 TRBV5-1 NA CASSLVRGATNYGYTF TGCGCCAGCAGCTTGGTTAGGGGCGCGACCAACTATGGCTACACCTTC
NA TRBJ1-2 TRBV6-5 NA CASWARVGYTF TGTGCCAGCTGGGCCCGCGTGGGCTACACCTTC
TRBD2 TRBJ2-1 TRBV27 NA CASSRDYSYNEQFF TGTGCCAGCAGCCGGGACTACTCCTACAATGAGCAGTTCTTC
TRBD1 TRBJ2-1 TRBV5-8 NA CASRKTGGTSYNEQFF TGTGCCAGCAGGAAGACAGGGGGCACTTCCTACAATGAGCAGTTCTTC
NA TRBJ1-1 TRBV28 NA CASSFGGENTEAFF TGTGCCAGCAGTTTTGGGGGGGAGAACACTGAAGCTTTCTTT
NA TRBJ2-5 TRBV7-9 NA CASSASSKETQYF TGTGCCAGCAGCGCTAGCAGCAAAGAGACCCAGTACTTC
NA TRBJ2-1 TRBV11-2 once CASSQGFRASGYNEQFF TGTGCCAGCAGCCAGGGGTTCCGGGCTAGCGGTTACAATGAGCAGTTCTTC
NA TRBJ2-1 TRBV5-1 NA CATAFSGLANYNEQFF TGCGCCACCGCCTTCAGTGGGCTAGCGAATTACAATGAGCAGTTCTTC
TRBD2 TRBJ2-2 TRBV29-1 once CSAGTSGSVTGELFF TGCAGCGCCGGGACTAGCGGGAGTGTCACCGGGGAGCTGTTTTTT
NA TRBJ1-1 TRBV14 once CASSQGGGMNTEAFF TGTGCCAGCAGCCAAGGGGGCGGGATGAACACTGAAGCTTTCTTT
TRBD1 TRBJ2-3 TRBV3-1/TRBV3-2 NA CASSPPPTDRGSDTQYF TGTGCCAGCAGCCCTCCACCCACCGACAGGGGGTCAGATACGCAGTATTTT
NA TRBJ2-7 TRBV25-1 once CASSEGDSGVQYF TGTGCCAGCAGTGAAGGGGACTCCGGTGTGCAGTACTTC
NA TRBJ2-3 TRBV6-5 NA CASSRLGSTDTQYF TGTGCCAGCAGTCGACTCGGTTCCACAGATACGCAGTATTTT
NA TRBJ1-2 TRBV3-1/TRBV3-2 once CASSAETRNYGYTF TGTGCCAGCAGCGCGGAAACTCGCAACTATGGCTACACCTTC
NA TRBJ1-6 TRBV25-1 once CASSEGGSRGSPLHF TGTGCCAGCAGTGAAGGCGGCAGTAGGGGTTCACCCCTCCACTTT
NA TRBJ2-3 TRBV27 NA CASGGPIVDTQYF TGTGCCAGCGGGGGCCCCATTGTGGATACGCAGTATTTT
NA TRBJ1-4 TRBV15 NA CATSRDNGGKLFF TGTGCCACCAGCAGAGATAACGGGGGAAAACTGTTTTTT
TRBD1 TRBJ1-2 TRBV3-1/TRBV3-2 NA CASSHFDPGQGGYGYTF TGTGCCAGCAGCCACTTCGATCCAGGACAGGGCGGATATGGCTACACCTTC
NA TRBJ1-3 TRBV11-2 NA CASSGVFANTIYF TGTGCCAGCAGCGGAGTTTTTGCAAACACCATATATTTT
NA TRBJ1-5 TRBV30 NA CAWSADRYQPQHF TGTGCCTGGAGTGCGGACAGATATCAGCCCCAGCATTTT
TRBD2 TRBJ2-7 TRBV28 NA CASTSPSGRAYEQYF TGTGCCAGCACCTCCCCTAGCGGGAGGGCATACGAGCAGTACTTC
TRBD1 TRBJ2-7 TRBV4-1 once CASSQGDSGQGVYEQYF TGCGCCAGCAGCCAAGGGGATTCGGGACAGGGGGTCTACGAGCAGTACTTC
NA TRBJ1-5 TRBV18 few CASSPPNGNNQPQHF TGTGCCAGCTCACCACCGAACGGGAACAATCAGCCCCAGCATTTT
TRBD1 TRBJ2-2 TRBV2 NA CASSDGTGANTGELFF TGTGCCAGCAGTGACGGGACAGGGGCGAACACCGGGGAGCTGTTTTTT
NA TRBJ2-3 TRBV5-1 NA CASSLGGGVGTDTQYF TGCGCCAGCAGCTTGGGCGGAGGGGTTGGCACAGATACGCAGTATTTT
NA TRBJ2-5 TRBV28 NA CASSLPRVVGSETQYF TGTGCCAGCAGTTTACCCAGGGTCGTGGGTAGCGAGACCCAGTACTTC
NA TRBJ2-2 TRBV3-1/TRBV3-2 once CASSPRAAGELFF TGTGCCAGCAGCCCGAGGGCGGCCGGGGAGCTGTTTTTT
TRBD1 TRBJ1-3 TRBV11-2 NA CASSRLQGWGNTIYF TGTGCCAGCAGCCGATTACAGGGGTGGGGAAACACCATATATTTT
TRBD2 TRBJ2-1 TRBV7-8 few CASSFSPRFWAGGQSSYNEQFF TGTGCCAGCAGCTTCAGCCCCCGCTTCTGGGCGGGAGGGCAGAGCTCCTACAATGAGCAGTTCTTC
TRBD1 TRBJ1-6 TRBV3-1/TRBV3-2 few CASSQEGTAIYNSPLHF TGTGCCAGCAGCCAAGAAGGGACAGCCATTTATAATTCACCCCTCCACTTT
TRBD1 TRBJ1-4 TRBV19 NA CASTPQGADEKLFF TGTGCCAGTACCCCACAGGGGGCTGATGAAAAACTGTTTTTT
NA TRBJ2-2 TRBV5-1 NA CASSLDTGNTGELFF TGCGCCAGCAGCTTGGATACGGGGAACACCGGGGAGCTGTTTTTT